The T cell receptor beta chain under discussion was sequenced for a study of PD-L1 blockade in urothelial cancer. Study-level information: Blood was tested 3 weeks (second dose) and 6 weeks into treatment. The median T cell count in blood samples was about 140,000.

Time point meaning: peripheral blood 6 weeks after treatment start. The CDR3 contains 15 residues. Germline V lookup: CDR1 MGHRA, CDR2 YSYEKL. Losses at the gene ends were 0 bases for V and 6 bases for J; bases not matched to a gene: 6. This clone was counted a single time. Its antigen remains unidentified. The study's findings and limits: Tumor-associated clones in the blood of durable-benefit patients grew more at 3 weeks.

The assay was immunoSEQ multiplex PCR, and TCRdb's table has in-frame clones only and misses some. The data hold just over 40,000 clones, with about 88% observed a single time. Material: PBMCs, obtained around atezolizumab (anti-PD-L1) treatment. The TCR was taken from a man in his 70s with urothelial cancer. This chain connects TRBV4-1 to TRBJ1-1, with 8 nucleotides matching TRBD1. Written as DNA, the CDR3 is TGCGCCAGCAGCCAAGACCGACAGGGGAGCGCTGAAGCTTTCTTT. This gives the protein CASSQDRQGSAEAFF.